A selection of T cell receptor beta chains follows, all from one sample in a study of OX40 agonist ivuxolimab in advanced cancers. The data were produced by immunoSEQ multiplex PCR, yet TCRdb's version contains in-frame clones alone and is incomplete. Of roughly 66,000 clones listed, roughly 80% were seen once; the top ten hold 0.7%. Specimen: CD4+ or CD8+ T cells sorted from blood, collected in a trial of the OX40 agonist ivuxolimab. The receptors come from an adult with an advanced solid tumor such as melanoma, head and neck, liver or kidney cancer. CDR3s include the opening cysteine and the closing phenylalanine or tryptophan. A D gene is named only where the DNA matches it firmly. Expanded clones get a size class; other rows say once, few or many, or leave the size out.

CDR3nt: TGTGCCAGCAGGGACAGAGCTAACTATGGCTACACCTTC; CDR3aa: CASRDRANYGYTF; v_gene: TRBV9; abundance: once; d_gene: -; j_gene: TRBJ1-2
CDR3nt: TGTGCCAGCAGCTTAACAGGCCAAGCTAACTATGGCTACACCTTC; CDR3aa: CASSLTGQANYGYTF; v_gene: TRBV7-3; abundance: -; d_gene: -; j_gene: TRBJ1-2
CDR3nt: TGCAGCGTTGAAGGGGAGGGGTTGAGCTCCTACGAGCAGTACTTC; CDR3aa: CSVEGEGLSSYEQYF; v_gene: TRBV29-1; abundance: -; d_gene: TRBD2; j_gene: TRBJ2-7
CDR3nt: TGTGCCATCGGTCAGCCCTTTCCCTCGGGCTACACCTTC; CDR3aa: CAIGQPFPSGYTF; v_gene: TRBV10-3; abundance: -; d_gene: -; j_gene: TRBJ1-2
CDR3nt: TGCGCCAGCAGCCTCCGGCGAAAAACGGACAGGGACGAAGAGACCCAGTACTTC; CDR3aa: CASSLRRKTDRDEETQYF; v_gene: TRBV4-1; abundance: -; d_gene: TRBD1; j_gene: TRBJ2-5
CDR3nt: TGTGCCAGCGTGCTAGACAGGGTTGAAACAGAGACCCAGTACTTC; CDR3aa: CASVLDRVETETQYF; v_gene: TRBV7-6; abundance: -; d_gene: TRBD1; j_gene: TRBJ2-5
CDR3nt: TGCAGCGTTGAAGATTGGGCGAAGGTAAACAATGAGCAGTTCTTC; CDR3aa: CSVEDWAKVNNEQFF; v_gene: TRBV29-1; abundance: -; d_gene: -; j_gene: TRBJ2-1
CDR3nt: TGTGCCATTTCAAAGGGATCCTCCTACGAGCAGTACTTC; CDR3aa: CAISKGSSYEQYF; v_gene: TRBV19; abundance: -; d_gene: -; j_gene: TRBJ2-7
CDR3nt: TGTGCCAGCTCCCGAAATCAGGGGGTCGGTGAAAAACTGTTTTTT; CDR3aa: CASSRNQGVGEKLFF; v_gene: TRBV18; abundance: -; d_gene: TRBD1; j_gene: TRBJ1-4
CDR3nt: TGCGCCAGCAGCTTGCGTGAGTCTAGCGGAAGCAATGAGCAGTTCTTC; CDR3aa: CASSLRESSGSNEQFF; v_gene: TRBV5-1; abundance: -; d_gene: TRBD2; j_gene: TRBJ2-1